Shown below are 4 T cell receptor beta chains from a single sample sequenced in a study of glioma-infiltrating T cells after dendritic cell vaccination. Sequenced by immunoSEQ multiplex PCR; TCRdb stores in-frame clones only, minus some. This sample has 100,000 or so clones, with around 86% found just once. The source material was blood, sampled before dendritic cell vaccination. The origin of the receptors is a human donor with glioblastoma.

The chain uses TRBV5-1 and TRBJ2-7; D possibly corresponds to TRBD1 (6 bases). V lost 4 bases and J 0 bases, leaving 11 bases between the germline ends. The CDR3 covers 14 residues. Per the germline V gene, CDR1 is SGHRS and CDR2 is YFSETQ. CDR3 region: CASSRTEISYEQYF. As DNA, the CDR3 is TGCGCCAGCAGCCGGACAGAAATCTCCTACGAGCAGTACTTC.

V and J are TRBV6-1 and TRBJ1-6; 12 bases line up with TRBD1. V lost 6 bases to trimming and J lost 19 bases; unmatched junction nucleotides: 13. Germline CDR1 MNHNS, CDR2 SASEGT. This CDR3 region has 14 residues. CDR3 sequence reads: CASSLSGTGGGLHF. The CDR3 nucleotides read TGTGCCAGCAGCCTATCGGGGACAGGGGGCGGGTTACACTTT.

The genes are TRBV7-9 and TRBJ2-3; no firm D call. Per germline, CDR1 SEHNR and CDR2 FQNEAQ (reference sequence). The CDR3 totals 15 residues. V was pared by 1 base and J by 8 bases, with 16 bases between. The CDR3 sequence is CASSLVSLSQATQYF. The CDR3 DNA sequence: TGTGCCAGCAGCTTAGTATCCCTAAGCCAGGCTACGCAGTATTTT.

The J gene is TRBJ1-2, the V gene TRBV9; weak D call: TRBD1 (6 bases). Germline-derived CDR1 and CDR2 are SGDLS and YYNGEE. The V and J ends lost 3 bases and 1 base respectively, with 13 bases between them. The CDR3 contains 15 residues. The chain's CDR3 is CASSGHRDDNYGYTF. The CDR3 nucleotides are TGTGCCAGCAGCGGACACAGGGATGATAACTATGGCTACACCTTC.